The clone carrying this T cell receptor beta chain appeared once. The sample comes from a study of blood T cell repertoires in COVID-19. Overall study: Whether acute or convalescent, the COVID-19 samples came from the United States, Italy and Spain.

Cohort placement rested on clinical history that participants reported themselves. Trimming removed 0 bases from V and 3 bases from J, with 12 bases in between. Germline values: CDR1 SGHNT, CDR2 YENEEA. The CDR3 runs 16 residues. Produced via immunoSEQ multiplex PCR; TCRdb's table is partial and in-frame only. The table records some 340,000 clones, 80% to 85% of them present only once. Sequencing used PBMCs or T cells enriched from blood (not recorded which). The gene calls are TRBV11-3 and TRBJ2-1; D uncertain. The clonotype comes from a woman in her forties or fifties who had recovered from COVID-19. This CDR3 is CASSLDLSPDYNEQFF. CDR3 DNA: TGTGCCAGCAGCTTAGATCTTTCCCCAGACTACAATGAGCAGTTCTTC.